This T cell receptor (beta chain) was observed in a study of Ad26.COV2.S vaccination and SARS-CoV-2 variants. Study-level background: Administration of Ad26.COV2.S was intramuscular, either once or twice 56 days apart.

Generated by immunoSEQ multiplex PCR, the TCRdb table keeps only in-frame clones and is missing some. Among about 390,000 clones, over 80% were seen once, and the ten largest hold about 1.7%. Study results and caveats: Researchers reported similar non-spike TCR breadth in vaccine and placebo recipients. Post-vaccination spike-specific CD8+ and CD4+ T cell responses reportedly had substantial breadth.

In germline, CDR1 is LNHDA, CDR2 SQIVND (reference sequence). CDR3 size: 21 residues. The junction had 18 bases not matched to a gene; V was cut back by 2 bases and J by 5 bases. Treatment of the sample: 15 to 20 received Ad26.COV2.S at low or high dose, single or two shots; roughly five received placebo; per-sample allocation not given. Sampling occurred on day 63 after the first vaccine or placebo injection. On this clone: Its antigen is not known.

The clonotype was recovered from a person between 18 and 59 years old who received the Ad26.COV2.S COVID-19 vaccine or a placebo. The sequencing here drew on peripheral blood, taken in a trial of Ad26.COV2.S vaccine versus placebo. J is TRBJ2-2 and V is TRBV19, with TRBD1 matching over 12 bases. The CDR3 DNA follows: TGTGCCAGTAGTATAAGTTTAGGGCCCTTTGGGACAGGGGGCGATACCGGGGAGCTGTTTTTT. As protein: CASSISLGPFGTGGDTGELFF.